Listed here is a single T cell receptor (beta chain). The protocol was immunoSEQ multiplex PCR, while the TCRdb copy is restricted to in-frame clones and leaves out a portion. The data contain approximately 150,000 clones, 88% of them singletons. This record comes from a study of blood T cell repertoires in COVID-19. Study background: PBMCs, B-cell-depleted T cells, or T cells provided the cDNA or gDNA that made up the material.

Per the germline V gene, CDR1 is MDHEN and CDR2 is SYDVKM. The CDR3 length is 15 residues. Deletions cut 7 bases from V and 4 bases from J, with 19 bases between. Material: peripheral blood. The TCR was taken from a man between 60 and 75 years old with active or convalescent COVID-19. The chain has TRBV28 and TRBJ1-2; possible D gene TRBD1, 6 bases. CDR3: CASKIATGQGYGYTF. As DNA, the CDR3 is TGTGCCAGCAAAATCGCGACAGGCCAAGGCTATGGCTACACCTTC.